One sample yielded the 30 T cell receptor beta chains listed below, sequenced in a study of cytomegalovirus exposure and HLA in healthy donors (dated by TCRdb to 2015 to 2018). The protocol used for the library was the immunoSEQ multiplex PCR assay. The multiplex PCR relied on a mix of 60 forward primers for TCR Vbeta segments and 13 reverse primers for TCR Jbeta segments. The clones in this table, taken by TCRdb from immuneACCESS, are in-frame only. Not every clone is retained; where verified, under half of the shortfall comes from an unresolved V gene, and the cause of the rest is unknown. The sample table shows 84,000 or so clones, and 76% are seen once. Clones ranked in the top ten supply 1.4% of the sample. Source material: PBMCs. These receptors were obtained from a male donor in good health and CMV-seronegative.

CDR3 residues: CASRQGIDYGYTF. The CDR3 DNA is TGTGCCAGCAGACAGGGTATCGACTATGGCTACACCTTC. The chain links TRBV28 to TRBJ1-2; perhaps TRBD1 as D (6 bases). This CDR3 spans 13 amino acids. The germline gives CDR1 MDHEN, CDR2 SYDVKM. Deletions cut 6 bases from V and 3 bases from J, with 11 bases between.

The rearrangement links TRBV2 to TRBJ1-2, with a tentative D call TRBD1 (5 bases). The germline CDR1 and CDR2 sequences are SNHLY and FYNNEI. V lost 5 bases and J 4 bases, leaving 20 bases between the germline ends. The CDR3 is made up of 16 amino acids. The CDR3 reads CASSPGRGVRGYGYTF. The CDR3, as DNA: TGTGCCAGCAGTCCAGGGCGGGGGGTGAGGGGCTATGGCTACACCTTC.

V usage is TRBV19 and J usage is TRBJ2-4; D gene ambiguous. With 6 bases removed from V and 8 bases from J, the gap between germline ends came to 14 bases. The CDR3 extends over 13 amino acids. Germline lookup yields CDR1 LNHDA and CDR2 SQIVND (reference sequence). The CDR3 sequence is CASRLPSSDIQYF. In DNA form, the CDR3 reads TGTGCCAGTAGACTACCGTCTTCGGACATTCAGTACTTC. The full variable domain, its missing parts supplied by reference TRBV19 and TRBJ2-4, is DGGITQSPKYLFRKEGQNVTLSCEQNLNHDAMYWYRQDPGQGLRLIYYSQIVNDFQKGDIAEGYSVSREKKESFPLTVTSAQKNPTAFYLCASRLPSSDIQYFGAGTRLSVL.

This clone has only a few counts. CDR3 sequence reads: CASSQREGRYEQYF. CDR3 nucleotide sequence: TGTGCCAGCAGCCAGCGGGAGGGCCGTTACGAGCAGTACTTC. The rearrangement joins TRBV14 to TRBJ2-7; 9 bases map to TRBD2. The V gene end was trimmed by 3 bases and the J gene end by 4 bases; junction bases not matched to a gene: 4. The CDR3 runs 14 residues. Per the germline V gene, CDR1 is SGHDN and CDR2 is FVKESK.

V and J are TRBV5-1 and TRBJ2-3, with D uncertain. The germline gives CDR1 SGHRS, CDR2 YFSETQ. The CDR3 spans 13 residues. V was shortened by 4 bases and J by 0 bases, with 6 bases between the two germline ends. The CDR3, as DNA: TGCGCCAGCAGCACGGTGAGCACAGATACGCAGTATTTT. This translates into CASSTVSTDTQYF.

The rearrangement uses TRBV5-1 and TRBJ1-4, with 7 bases identical to TRBD1. After removal of 3 bases from V and 8 bases from J, the junction contained 13 bases not matched to a gene. Germline V gives CDR1 SGHRS, CDR2 YFSETQ. The CDR3 totals 16 residues. This CDR3 reads CASSYLQGPQVEKLFF. As DNA, the CDR3 is TGCGCCAGCAGCTACCTACAGGGGCCTCAAGTAGAAAAACTGTTTTTT.

This clone was picked up a small number of times. The rearrangement links TRBV27 to TRBJ2-2; D possibly corresponds to TRBD1 (6 bases). V lost 7 bases, J lost 3 bases, and 18 bases lay in between. From germline, CDR1 is MNHEY and CDR2 SMNVEV (reference sequence). The CDR3 extends over 16 amino acids. CDR3 sequence reads: CASTLTQGLDTGELFF. As DNA, the CDR3 is TGTGCCAGCACCTTAACACAGGGCTTGGACACCGGGGAGCTGTTTTTT.

The V and J genes are TRBV4-3 and TRBJ2-2; 9 bases fit TRBD2. V was clipped by 0 bases and J by 3 bases; unmatched bases: 8. The CDR3 is 18 residues long. CDR1 is LGHNA and CDR2 is YSLEER in the germline V gene. CDR3: CASSQDPPSGTDTGELFF. The CDR3 DNA sequence: TGCGCCAGCAGCCAAGATCCCCCTAGCGGGACCGACACCGGGGAGCTGTTTTTT.

This clone occurred a few times. This chain connects TRBV19 to TRBJ2-1, with no clear D. The CDR3 extends over 16 amino acids. Looked up from germline, CDR1 is LNHDA and CDR2 is SQIVND (reference sequence). Trimming cost V 5 bases and J 5 bases, with 19 bases left between them. CDR3 nucleotides: TGTGCCAGTAGTCTAATGCCCCAGGTGCCTAACAATGAGCAGTTCTTC. It translates to CASSLMPQVPNNEQFF.

The gene calls are TRBV19 and TRBJ1-1; D is possibly TRBD1 (6 bases). The germline CDR1 and CDR2 sequences are LNHDA and SQIVND (reference sequence). Between the trimmed V and J ends, which lost 4 bases and 4 bases, there was a span of 19 bases. This CDR3 spans 16 amino acids. The DNA of the CDR3 is TGTGCCAGTAGTACGCTCAGGACAGCGAAGGGCACTGAAGCTTTCTTT. It yields the protein CASSTLRTAKGTEAFF.

The chain employs TRBV6-6 and TRBJ1-2; 8 bases line up with TRBD1. The trim removed 0 bases at V and 5 bases at J, leaving 5 bases unmatched. The CDR3 extends over 15 amino acids. From germline, CDR1 is MNHNY and CDR2 SVGAGI (reference sequence). The CDR3: CASSYSRGPSYGYTF. CDR3 sequence (DNA): TGTGCCAGCAGTTACTCCAGGGGGCCTTCGTATGGCTACACCTTC.

This clone was detected once. The chain joins TRBV6-5 to TRBJ2-1, with D perhaps matching TRBD2 (6 bases). V lost 4 bases and J 6 bases, leaving 16 bases between the germline ends. This CDR3 comprises 15 residues. Germline V CDR1 and CDR2: MNHEY, SVGAGI. The CDR3 DNA reads TGTGCCAGCAGTTCTCCGGGAGAAAGCGCCAATGAGCAGTTCTTC. It codes for CASSSPGESANEQFF.

V gene TRBV5-1 combines with J gene TRBJ2-4; TRBD1 aligns across 7 bases. CDR3 length: 15 amino acids. CDR1 and CDR2 from the germline V gene are SGHRS and YFSETQ. Losses at the gene ends were 3 bases for V and 7 bases for J; bases not matched to a gene: 10. CDR3 amino acids: CASSSEGGESNIQYF. The DNA for the CDR3 is TGCGCCAGCAGCTCAGAAGGGGGCGAGTCGAACATTCAGTACTTC.

The rearrangement uses TRBV7-9 and TRBJ2-1; D possibly corresponds to TRBD2 (5 bases). The CDR3 sequence is 16 residues long. V shed 3 bases and J shed 0 bases, with 12 bases lying between them. Germline CDR1 and CDR2: SEHNR and FQNEAQ (reference sequence). CDR3 bases: TGTGCCAGCAGCTTCGTTATCGGAGGCTCCTACAATGAGCAGTTCTTC. It specifies CASSFVIGGSYNEQFF. The full variable domain, its missing parts supplied by reference TRBV7-9 and TRBJ2-1, is DTGVSQNPRHKITKRGQNVTFRCDPISEHNRLYWYRQTLGQGPEFLTYFQNEAQLEKSRLLSDRFSAERPKGSFSTLEIQRTEQGDSAMYLCASSFVIGGSYNEQFFGPGTRLTVL.

The V gene is TRBV6-1, the J gene TRBJ2-1, with TRBD2 matching 12 bases. Germline assignment: CDR1 MNHNS and CDR2 SASEGT. The CDR3 covers 16 residues. The trim removed 2 bases at V and 4 bases at J, leaving 3 bases unmatched. The CDR3 DNA follows: TGTGCCAGCAGTGAACGACTAGCGGGGGATTACAATGAGCAGTTCTTC. This encodes CASSERLAGDYNEQFF.

The chain recombines TRBV7-2 with TRBJ2-7; 10 bases fit TRBD1. The CDR3 runs to 15 residues. The germline V gene has CDR1 SGHTA and CDR2 FQGNSA. V lost 5 bases, J lost 2 bases, and 6 bases stayed unmatched. Here the CDR3 reads CASSPWTGGPYEQYF. CDR3 nucleotides: TGTGCCAGCAGCCCTTGGACAGGGGGTCCCTACGAGCAGTACTTC.

The sample holds a few counts of this clone. CDR3 protein: CASSSQGWQAFF. CDR3 nucleotides: TGTGCCAGCAGTTCACAGGGGTGGCAAGCTTTCTTT. This sequence joins TRBV5-6 and TRBJ1-1, with 7 bases lining up with TRBD1. The CDR3 loop spans 12 amino acids. The ends lost 5 bases at V and 9 bases at J; junction bases unmatched: 7. In germline, CDR1 is SGHDT, CDR2 YYEEEE. The whole variable domain, filled in from reference TRBV5-6 and TRBJ1-1, reads DAGVTQSPTHLIKTRGQQVTLRCSPKSGHDTVSWYQQALGQGPQFIFQYYEEEERQRGNFPDRFSGHQFPNYSSELNVNALLLGDSALYLCASSSQGWQAFFGQGTRLTVV.

The chain recombines TRBV19 with TRBJ2-5; TRBD1 matches at 12 bases. The junction had 8 bases not matched to a gene; V was cut back by 4 bases and J by 5 bases. Germline V gene data show CDR1 as LNHDA and CDR2 as SQIVND (reference sequence). The CDR3 is 16 residues long. The CDR3 region is CASSNPGTGGGETQYF. The CDR3 DNA reads as TGTGCCAGTAGTAACCCCGGGACAGGGGGCGGCGAGACCCAGTACTTC.

The V call is TRBV18, the J call TRBJ2-7; no clear D. CDR1 and CDR2 from the germline V gene are KGHSH and LQKENI. V shed 1 base and J shed 3 bases, with 10 bases lying between them. CDR3 length: 14 residues. CDR3 sequence reads: CASSPLVPGYEQYF. The CDR3 nucleotides read TGTGCCAGCTCACCACTTGTCCCAGGCTACGAGCAGTACTTC.

The chain couples TRBV5-1 to TRBJ2-7; D is perhaps TRBD1 (5 bases). V lost 0 bases to trimming and J lost 3 bases, with 10 bases between them. Germline CDR1 reads SGHRS; CDR2 reads YFSETQ. The CDR3 contains 14 residues. The CDR3 DNA follows: TGCGCCAGCAGCTTGGGACAGCTGGACTACGAGCAGTACTTC. Protein product: CASSLGQLDYEQYF.

J is TRBJ2-3 and V is TRBV7-2, with D maybe TRBD2 (7 bases). The CDR3 totals 15 residues. V lost 3 bases and J lost 6, with 16 bases in between. The germline CDR1 and CDR2 sequences are SGHTA and FQGNSA. CDR3 nucleotides: TGTGCCAGCAGCTTGTTAGGGGGAGGGCCGGATACGCAGTATTTT. It is translated as CASSLLGGGPDTQYF.

This rearrangement joins TRBV5-4 to TRBJ2-1, with 7 bases that match TRBD1. The CDR3 has 16 amino acids. Germline-derived CDR1 and CDR2 are SGHNT and YYREEE (reference sequence). Germline trimming cut 0 bases from V and 4 bases from J; bases unmatched to any gene: 7. Written as DNA, the CDR3 is TGTGCCAGCAGCTTGGAAACTGGGACAGCATACAATGAGCAGTTCTTC. As protein: CASSLETGTAYNEQFF.

V usage is TRBV27 and J usage is TRBJ1-1; possible D gene TRBD1, 5 bases. Trimming removed 2 bases at V and 4 bases at J, with 11 bases between. Germline loops: CDR1 MNHEY, CDR2 SMNVEV (reference sequence). This CDR3 comprises 14 residues. CDR3: CASSLTGPLTEAFF. In nucleotides, the CDR3 is TGTGCCAGCAGTTTAACAGGACCCCTCACTGAAGCTTTCTTT.

The rearrangement uses TRBV6-5 and TRBJ2-7, with TRBD2 matching 10 bases. The CDR3 contains 14 residues. Germline CDR1 MNHEY, CDR2 SVGAGI. The ends lost 6 bases at V and 6 bases at J; junction bases unmatched: 8. The CDR3 DNA reads TGTGCCAGCAGGCTCCTAGCGGGGGCCGTCGAGCAGTACTTC. Protein: CASRLLAGAVEQYF.

The rearrangement joins TRBV7-9 to TRBJ1-1, with D perhaps matching TRBD1 (6 bases). Trimming left V 5 bases short and J 0 bases short, with 16 bases between. Germline V CDR1 and CDR2: SEHNR, FQNEAQ (reference sequence). The CDR3 is 16 amino acids. The CDR3 DNA is TGTGCCAGCAGCCCACAGGGCCCCACCGTGAACACTGAAGCTTTCTTT. Protein: CASSPQGPTVNTEAFF.

The rearrangement uses TRBV4-1 and TRBJ2-3; 8 positions agree with TRBD2. V was pared by 3 bases and J by 2 bases, with 7 bases of the junction left unmatched. CDR1 is MGHRA and CDR2 is YSYEKL in the germline V gene. The CDR3 runs to 16 residues. For the CDR3, the DNA is TGCGCCAGCAGCCAGGTTATGGGACTAGTCACAGATACGCAGTATTTT. Residues: CASSQVMGLVTDTQYF.

The genes are TRBV7-9 and TRBJ1-1; 7 bases align to TRBD1. The V gene end was trimmed by 2 bases and the J gene end by 6 bases; junction bases not matched to a gene: 6. The CDR3 loop spans 14 amino acids. Per the germline V gene, CDR1 is SEHNR and CDR2 is FQNEAQ (reference sequence). The CDR3 reads CASSLKGGSAEAFF. Here the CDR3 DNA reads TGTGCCAGCAGCTTAAAAGGGGGCTCGGCTGAAGCTTTCTTT.

The chain has TRBV28 and TRBJ2-5; 7 bases match TRBD1. Germline CDR1 reads MDHEN; CDR2 reads SYDVKM. The CDR3 sequence is 14 residues long. V lost 5 bases, J lost 7 bases, and 10 bases stayed unmatched. The CDR3 region has the DNA TGTGCCAGCAGTCCTAGGGGGCGGAAAGGGACCCAGTACTTC. Residues: CASSPRGRKGTQYF.

The gene calls are TRBV5-1 and TRBJ1-4; possible D gene TRBD1, 6 bases. The CDR3 consists of 14 residues. Trimming removed 4 bases at V and 8 bases at J, with 15 bases between. In germline, CDR1 is SGHRS, CDR2 YFSETQ. CDR3 in amino acids: CASSESGVGEKLFF. DNA of the CDR3: TGCGCCAGCAGCGAGTCAGGGGTCGGAGAAAAACTGTTTTTT.

The J gene is TRBJ2-2, the V gene TRBV7-2; tentative D call: TRBD2 (5 bases). There are 15 residues in the CDR3. Germline V gene sequence: CDR1 SGHTA, CDR2 FQGNSA. Trimming stripped 5 bases from V and 6 bases from J, with 16 bases between. CDR3 sequence: CASSQTRVHPGELFF. Here the CDR3 DNA reads TGTGCCAGCAGCCAAACTAGGGTTCATCCCGGGGAGCTGTTTTTT.